The entry that follows covers one TCR beta chain sequence. This sample is drawn from a study of blood T cell repertoires in COVID-19. The study recruited people aged roughly 18 to 95 years across roughly 25 US areas. Researchers sorted participants into cohorts using their self-reported clinical history. Profiled with immunoSEQ multiplex PCR; TCRdb holds only in-frame clones, not every one. The data show 250,000 to 350,000 clones, with around nine tenths seen just once and about 5.7% held by the top ten. Germline V gene data show CDR1 as SQVTM and CDR2 as ANQGSEA. The CDR3 runs 11 residues. Trimming removed 7 bases from V and 8 bases from J, with 12 bases in between.

This chain connects TRBV29-1 to TRBJ2-4; weak D call: TRBD1 (5 bases). The clonotype was recovered from a middle-aged woman who had recovered from COVID-19. Sequencing was carried out using PBMCs or T cells enriched from blood (not recorded which). The CDR3 loop reads CSADSFDIQYF. As DNA, the CDR3 is TGCAGCGCCGACAGTTTCGACATTCAGTACTTC.